This section outlines one T cell receptor beta chain sequence together with its context. Its antigen is as yet unknown. The V gene's germline CDR1 is SGHTA and CDR2 FQGNSA. The CDR3 loop spans 11 amino acids. V trimming: 8 bases; J trimming: 5 bases; junction bases outside the gene matches: 0. With 60 Vbeta and 13 Jbeta primers, the PCR was carried out. Profiled with immunoSEQ multiplex PCR; TCRdb holds only in-frame clones, not every one. Here the sample spans about 180,000 clones, 60% to 85% being singletons. The data stem from a study of cytomegalovirus exposure and HLA in healthy donors. Donors sampled were nominally healthy, though unrecorded immune exposures were likely. Findings and limits, study-wide: Most subjects had HLA-A and HLA-B alleles reportedly predicted accurately by TCR beta sequences.

The sample taken for sequencing was PBMCs. The chain combines TRBV7-2 with TRBJ1-1; 9 bases map to TRBD1. This clonotype was obtained from a young man in good health and CMV-seronegative. CDR3 sequence: CASGQGTEAFF. Written as DNA, the CDR3 is TGTGCCAGCGGACAGGGGACTGAAGCTTTCTTT.